This T cell receptor beta chain was found in a study of shared T cell receptors in the human thymus. Only a few counts were recorded for this clone. The length of the CDR3 is 14 residues. V gave up 11 bases and J gave up 1 base; unmatched junction bases: 8. Germline loops: CDR1 ENHRY, CDR2 SYGVKD. Here immunoSEQ multiplex PCR was the method, and the copy in TCRdb shows in-frame clones only, minus some. Of hundreds of thousands of clones listed, more than 85% are singletons. Sequencing input: thymocytes. This sequence joins TRBV10-3 and TRBJ2-7, with 10 positions matching TRBD1. The sequence derives from a human donor. The CDR3 reads CAAQWGQGSYEQYF. The CDR3 nucleotides are TGTGCCGCACAGTGGGGACAGGGGTCCTACGAGCAGTACTTC.